This T cell receptor beta chain stems from a study of CD8 T cells in Susac syndrome. Turning to the study itself: The sequenced Susac syndrome patients comprised five or six with active disease and eight in remission. Patients with Susac syndrome had blood drawn and were at that point therapy-naive, on corticosteroids, or on intravenous immunoglobulin alone.

Negative isolation was applied to CD8+ and CD4+ T cells, and FACS enrichment was applied to TEMRA cells. Reverse transcription used about 0.45 to 1 ug RNA and random hexamers. Via MiXCR, TCRdb re-called the immunoSEQ multiplex PCR reads, giving one row per CDR3 protein. The sample holds about 150,000 distinct CDR3 sequences, roughly 95% seen once. Germline-derived CDR1 and CDR2 are SGHTA and FQGTGA. The CDR3 covers 12 residues. With V trimmed by 5 bases and J by 9 bases, 3 bases remained unmatched. The clonotype originates from a human donor with Susac syndrome. Material for sequencing was CD4+ T cells from PBMCs. The rearrangement joins TRBV7-3 to TRBJ2-1; 8 bases are shared with TRBD1. The CDR3 nucleotides read TGTGCCAGCAGCACAGGGGGGAGTGAGCAGTTCTTC. It yields the protein CASSTGGSEQFF. The complete variable domain, with remaining parts taken from reference TRBV7-3 and TRBJ2-1, reads GAGVSQTPSNKVTEKGKYVELRCDPISGHTALYWYRQSLGQGPEFLIYFQGTGAADDSGLPNDRFFAVRPEGSVSTLKIQRTERGDSAVYLCASSTGGSEQFFGPGTRLTVL.